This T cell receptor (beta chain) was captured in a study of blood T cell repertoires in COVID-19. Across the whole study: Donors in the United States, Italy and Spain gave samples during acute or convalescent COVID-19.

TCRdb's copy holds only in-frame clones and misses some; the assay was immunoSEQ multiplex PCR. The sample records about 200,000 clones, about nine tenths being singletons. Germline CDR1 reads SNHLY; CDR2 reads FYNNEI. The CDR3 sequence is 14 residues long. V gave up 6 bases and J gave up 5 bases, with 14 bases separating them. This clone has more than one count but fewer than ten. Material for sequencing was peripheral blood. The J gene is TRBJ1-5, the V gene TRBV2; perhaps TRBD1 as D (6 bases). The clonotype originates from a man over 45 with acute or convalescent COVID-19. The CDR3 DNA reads TGTGCCAGCAGCCTTGAAGGGGGTCATCAGCCCCAGCATTTT. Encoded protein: CASSLEGGHQPQHF.